The 29 T cell receptor beta chains reported below all come from one sample, sequenced in a study of blood T cell repertoires in COVID-19. Sequencing used immunoSEQ multiplex PCR; TCRdb keeps in-frame clones, though not all of them. The table records under 350,000 clones, 65% to 90% of them present only once. Sequencing was carried out using peripheral blood. These receptors originate from a human donor in a cohort sampled during active COVID-19.

This clone was found once. The V and J genes are TRBV3-1 (or the pseudogene TRBV3-2) and TRBJ1-3, with TRBD1 as a possible D gene (6 bases). Between the trimmed V and J ends, which lost 5 bases and 9 bases, there was a span of 17 bases. Looked up from germline, CDR1 is LGHDT and CDR2 is YNNKEL (reference sequence). This CDR3 region has 14 residues. As DNA, the CDR3 is TGTGCCAGCAGCGAGGGACAAGCCCTTCTCACCATATATTTT. Protein product: CASSEGQALLTIYF.

The V gene is TRBV19, the J gene TRBJ1-5; 7 bases match TRBD1. Germline CDR1 reads LNHDA; CDR2 reads SQIVND (reference sequence). The CDR3 has 15 residues. The V gene end was trimmed by 7 bases and the J gene end by 0 bases; junction bases not matched to a gene: 6. The CDR3 here is CASNPGTVSNQPQHF. As DNA, the CDR3 is TGTGCCAGTAATCCCGGGACAGTTAGCAATCAGCCCCAGCATTTT.

The chain links TRBV27 to TRBJ1-1; D call uncertain. Germline V gives CDR1 MNHEY, CDR2 SMNVEV (reference sequence). Between the trimmed V and J ends, which lost 7 bases and 0 bases, there was a span of 12 bases. The CDR3 is 14 amino acids. The CDR3 nucleotides are TGTGCCAGCACCGCGGGGTGGATGAACACTGAAGCTTTCTTT. Its translation is CASTAGWMNTEAFF.

The chain is built from TRBV24-1 and TRBJ2-1; 10 bases fit TRBD2. The V gene end was trimmed by 2 bases and the J gene end by 3 bases; junction bases not matched to a gene: 3. Germline V gives CDR1 KGHDR, CDR2 SFDVKD. The CDR3 sequence is 16 residues long. CDR3 DNA: TGTGCCACCAGTGATTCTAGCGGGAGCTTCTACAATGAGCAGTTCTTC. Its translation: CATSDSSGSFYNEQFF.

V gene TRBV28 combines with J gene TRBJ1-3, with D possibly matching TRBD1 (5 bases). Germline loops: CDR1 MDHEN, CDR2 SYDVKM. V was cut by 8 bases and J by 2 bases, with 10 bases left in between. The CDR3 runs 13 residues. In DNA, the CDR3 is TGTGCCAGCGGCGACAGTACTGGAAACACCATATATTTT. Amino acids: CASGDSTGNTIYF.

This chain links TRBV6-6 with TRBJ1-4; the D is unclear. CDR1 MNHNY and CDR2 SVGAGI come from the germline V gene (reference sequence). Trimming stripped 0 bases from V and 4 bases from J, with 9 bases between. This CDR3 contains 15 residues. CDR3 bases: TGTGCCAGCAGTTACTCGAGAGGGAATAATGAAAAACTGTTTTTT. It translates to CASSYSRGNNEKLFF.

This clone was picked up one time. V gene TRBV19 combines with J gene TRBJ2-3; 10 bases match TRBD1. CDR1 and CDR2 (germline): LNHDA, SQIVND (reference sequence). V lost 4 bases to trimming and J lost 0 bases; unmatched junction nucleotides: 10. This CDR3 contains 18 residues. The CDR3 loop reads CASSNRDRGYRSTDTQYF. The CDR3 DNA reads TGTGCCAGTAGTAACCGGGACAGGGGCTACCGGAGCACAGATACGCAGTATTTT.

This clone appeared a single time. The gene calls are TRBV7-3 and TRBJ2-1; 9 bases fit TRBD1. This CDR3 spans 16 amino acids. Germline V gene sequence: CDR1 SGHTA, CDR2 FQGTGA. V trimming: 5 bases; J trimming: 8 bases; junction bases outside the gene matches: 13. The CDR3 is CASSPKPGQGFHEQFF. The CDR3 DNA reads TGTGCCAGCAGCCCCAAGCCGGGACAGGGTTTTCATGAGCAGTTCTTC.

This sequence joins TRBV10-2 and TRBJ2-1; a possible D gene is TRBD2 (5 bases). Germline V gene lookup returns CDR1 WSHSY and CDR2 SAAADI. The CDR3 is made up of 13 amino acids. Between the trimmed V and J ends, which lost 6 bases and 0 bases, there was a span of 6 bases. The CDR3 loop reads CASRGSSYNEQFF. The CDR3 coding sequence is TGCGCCAGCAGGGGGAGCTCCTACAATGAGCAGTTCTTC.

The chain carries TRBV3-1 (or the pseudogene TRBV3-2) and TRBJ2-1, with D tentatively TRBD1 (5 bases). The germline CDR1 and CDR2 sequences are LGHDT and YNNKEL (reference sequence). V was trimmed by 8 bases and J by 10 bases, leaving 18 bases between them. The CDR3 sequence is 13 residues long. The CDR3 DNA reads TGTGCCAGCCAAATCAGGGCCTCCCAAGAGCAGTTCTTC. Encoded protein: CASQIRASQEQFF.

This chain links TRBV29-1 with TRBJ1-2; weak D call: TRBD1 (5 bases). Germline V gene lookup returns CDR1 SQVTM and CDR2 ANQGSEA. The CDR3 length is 13 residues. V lost 5 bases, J lost 6 bases, and 16 bases lay in between. The CDR3 region is CSVSPGRGDGYTF. Here the CDR3 DNA reads TGCAGCGTTAGCCCGGGACGGGGGGATGGCTACACCTTC.

The V and J genes are TRBV7-9 and TRBJ2-1, with 9 positions matching TRBD1. Germline loops: CDR1 SEHNR, CDR2 FQNEAQ (reference sequence). Trimming cost V 6 bases and J 4 bases; bases outside gene matches: 10. There are 16 residues in the CDR3. In DNA, the CDR3 is TGTGCCAGCAGAAAACGGGGGACAGGGATGTACAATGAGCAGTTCTTC. It codes for CASRKRGTGMYNEQFF.

V is TRBV3-1 (or the pseudogene TRBV3-2) and J is TRBJ1-5; no firm D call. The V end lost 1 base, the J end lost 0 bases, and 10 bases lay between the germline ends. This CDR3 has 16 amino acids. Germline CDR1 LGHDT, CDR2 YNNKEL (reference sequence). The CDR3 DNA follows: TGTGCCAGCAGCCAAGGCGGACTGAATAGCAATCAGCCCCAGCATTTT. Translated, it gives CASSQGGLNSNQPQHF.

This chain links TRBV21-1 with TRBJ2-1; the table calls TRBD2, which could not be checked here. TRBV21-1 is labeled a pseudogene. This CDR3 spans 13 amino acids. DNA of the CDR3: TGTGCCAGCAGTAGGACTACCTACAATGAGCAGTTCTTC. Translated, it gives CASSRTTYNEQFF.

V gene TRBV6-2 or TRBV6-3 combines with J gene TRBJ1-6, with D tentatively TRBD1 (5 bases). Trimming took 4 bases from V and 8 from J, leaving 9 bases between them. The germline CDR1 and CDR2 sequences are MNHEY and SVGEGT. The CDR3 has 13 residues. Here the CDR3 DNA reads TGTGCCAGCAGTTCCACGGGGGATTCACCCCTCCACTTT. It codes for CASSSTGDSPLHF.

The chain links TRBV18 to TRBJ2-7; 7 nucleotides agree with TRBD2. Germline trimming cut 8 bases from V and 0 bases from J; bases unmatched to any gene: 7. Germline V lookup: CDR1 KGHSH, CDR2 LQKENI. The CDR3 sequence is 14 residues long. The CDR3 here is CASAAGRDSYEQYF. For the CDR3, the DNA is TGTGCCAGCGCAGCAGGGAGGGACTCCTACGAGCAGTACTTC.

The chain joins TRBV6-5 to TRBJ1-5; 7 nucleotides align to TRBD1. Germline loops: CDR1 MNHEY, CDR2 SVGAGI. This CDR3 region has 15 residues. V lost 5 bases to trimming and J lost 3 bases; unmatched junction nucleotides: 7. CDR3 residues: CASSPDRMSNQPQHF. For the CDR3, the DNA is TGTGCCAGCAGTCCGGACAGGATGTCCAATCAGCCCCAGCATTTT.

The genes are TRBV2 and TRBJ2-3, with TRBD2 identical over 8 bases. The V and J ends lost 7 bases and 4 bases, in that order; junction bases with no gene match: 10. The CDR3 covers 15 residues. Per germline, CDR1 SNHLY and CDR2 FYNNEI. CDR3 in DNA: TGTGCCAGCAACCGGAGGGGACTAGTCTCAGATACGCAGTATTTT. The encoded protein is CASNRRGLVSDTQYF.

The chain employs TRBV14 and TRBJ1-6; D is ambiguous. V lost 0 bases to trimming and J lost 14 bases, with 11 bases between them. This CDR3 spans 13 amino acids. From germline, CDR1 is SGHDN and CDR2 FVKESK. The CDR3 DNA sequence: TGTGCCAGCAGCCAAGATACGAGGGAAGCCCTCCACTTT. This translates into CASSQDTREALHF.

This rearrangement joins TRBV27 to TRBJ2-4, with TRBD2 matching 8 bases. Germline lookup yields CDR1 MNHEY and CDR2 SMNVEV (reference sequence). The CDR3 runs to 13 residues. V shed 6 bases and J 6 bases; nucleotides not matched to a gene: 4. CDR3 DNA: TGTGCCAGCAGAGCGGGAGCTGGAAACATTCAGTACTTC. This sequence encodes CASRAGAGNIQYF.

This rearrangement joins TRBV11-2 to TRBJ2-3; 11 bases agree with TRBD2. The CDR3 is 17 amino acids. CDR1 and CDR2 (germline): SGHAT, FQNNGV. Unmatched junction bases numbered 8, after V lost 3 bases and J lost 3 bases. CDR3 DNA sequence: TGTGCCAGCAGCTTGGGGCTAGCGGGAGGATTAACAGATACGCAGTATTTT. The encoded protein is CASSLGLAGGLTDTQYF.

V usage is TRBV15 and J usage is TRBJ1-5, with a possible D match to TRBD1 (5 bases). CDR1 is LNHNV and CDR2 is YYDKDF in the germline V gene (reference sequence). V was pared by 2 bases and J by 4 bases, with 12 bases between. This CDR3 spans 15 amino acids. The CDR3 protein is CATSRSHRGNQPQHF. CDR3 sequence (DNA): TGTGCCACCAGCAGAAGTCATCGGGGGAATCAGCCCCAGCATTTT.

The rearrangement links TRBV27 to TRBJ2-5; 7 positions agree with TRBD1. The CDR3 extends over 14 amino acids. Germline assignment: CDR1 MNHEY and CDR2 SMNVEV (reference sequence). With 5 bases clipped from V and 1 base from J, the junction kept 4 bases outside the gene matches. DNA of the CDR3: TGTGCCAGCAGTACCTGGACAGGCCAAGAGACCCAGTACTTC. This sequence encodes CASSTWTGQETQYF.

This chain joins TRBV30 and TRBJ2-1; a possible D gene is TRBD1 (5 bases). The CDR3 has 12 amino acids. Per germline, CDR1 GTSNPN and CDR2 SVGIG (reference sequence). Trimming stripped 8 bases from V and 3 bases from J, with 11 bases between. The CDR3 DNA reads as TGTGCCCTCGACAGAAACTACAATGAGCAGTTCTTC. This gives the protein CALDRNYNEQFF.

The rearrangement links TRBV19 to TRBJ1-3; D ambiguous. V shed 8 bases and J shed 0 bases, with 14 bases lying between them. This CDR3 has 15 amino acids. Germline V gene sequence: CDR1 LNHDA, CDR2 SQIVND (reference sequence). The CDR3 DNA sequence: TGTGCCAGTCGGGAGGAGGAGTACTCTGGAAACACCATATATTTT. Amino acids: CASREEEYSGNTIYF.

This chain links TRBV7-2 with TRBJ2-5; 10 bases map to TRBD2. Per the germline V gene, CDR1 is SGHTA and CDR2 is FQGNSA. Trimming removed 6 bases from V and 5 bases from J; junction bases left unmatched: 6. The length of the CDR3 is 14 residues. CDR3 nucleotide sequence: TGTGCCAGCAGGCTAGCGGGAGTCATGGAGACCCAGTACTTC. It yields the protein CASRLAGVMETQYF.

V and J are TRBV6-1 and TRBJ2-7, with TRBD2 identical over 8 bases. Germline CDR1 reads MNHNS; CDR2 reads SASEGT. The V and J ends lost 2 bases and 6 bases, in that order; junction bases with no gene match: 9. The CDR3 totals 15 residues. The CDR3 loop is CASSELGGARGEQYF. The CDR3 DNA is TGTGCCAGCAGTGAACTCGGGGGGGCGCGGGGCGAGCAGTACTTC.

The CDR3 loop is CASRAGGPQPQHF. The CDR3 nucleotides are TGTGCCAGCAGGGCGGGGGGCCCCCAGCCCCAGCATTTT. The chain joins TRBV2 to TRBJ1-5, with a tentative D call TRBD1 (6 bases). Trimming removed 6 bases at V and 7 bases at J, with 13 bases between. The CDR3 loop spans 13 amino acids. Germline V lookup: CDR1 SNHLY, CDR2 FYNNEI.

The DNA for the CDR3 is TGTGCCAGCAGTCCCTCGGGGAGCGGGAGTGTCAACGAGCAGTACTTC. Protein: CASSPSGSGSVNEQYF. The chain links TRBV5-4 to TRBJ2-7; 8 positions agree with TRBD2. Germline V gives CDR1 SGHNT, CDR2 YYREEE (reference sequence). CDR3 length: 16 residues. With V trimmed by 5 bases and J by 5 bases, 15 bases remained unmatched.